This T cell receptor (beta chain) was obtained from a study of OX40 agonist ivuxolimab in advanced cancers. Study as a whole: Aged about 23 to 80 with a mean of approximately 60 years, they were roughly 83% male.

This clone was seen just once. Its matching antigen is unknown. V gave up 3 bases and J gave up 8 bases; unmatched junction bases: 15. The CDR3 covers 17 residues. CDR1 is LNHDA, CDR2 SQIVND, per germline (reference sequence). Profiled with immunoSEQ multiplex PCR; TCRdb holds only in-frame clones, not every one. The table lists about 96,000 clones, 90% of them singletons, with around 1.5% in the top ten. The investigators sampled blood at baseline, at cycle 4 day 1, and at cycle 7 day 1. Findings and limits, study-wide: On average, a greater number of expanded clones characterised CD8+ T cells relative to CD4+. Patients who responded partially at 0.1-3.0 mg/kg showed clonal expansion ranking among the lowest.

This chain connects TRBV19 to TRBJ2-7; TRBD1 aligns across 11 bases. The origin of this receptor is an adult with an advanced solid tumor such as melanoma, head and neck, liver or kidney cancer. Source: CD4+ or CD8+ T cells sorted from blood, taken in a trial of the OX40 agonist ivuxolimab. CDR3 bases: TGTGCCAGTAGTATTCGGCCCTTTGGGACAGGGGGAACGAAGCAGTACTTC. It yields the protein CASSIRPFGTGGTKQYF.